This T cell receptor (beta chain) stems from a study of T cell repertoires in cytomegalovirus infection. One entry per CDR3 protein, called by TCRdb with MiXCR from the reads. The sample contains hundreds of thousands of distinct CDR3 sequences, about 33% of which appear only once. About this clonotype itself: What it recognizes is unknown.

Sample: cultured CD8+ T cells from PBMCs, taken from culture after CMV antigen stimulation. This clonotype originated in a human donor in good health (CMV status not recorded). Some clones in this sample may be carry-over from other donors' samples.

The CDR3 loop is CAISEGGDTQYF. The CDR3 region has the DNA TGTGCCATCAGTGAGGGCGGGGATACGCAGTATTTT. The chain uses TRBV10-3 and TRBJ2-3; tentatively, D is TRBD2 (5 bases). Between the trimmed V and J ends, which lost 2 bases and 6 bases, there was a span of 6 bases. CDR3 length: 12 residues. Germline V gene data show CDR1 as ENHRY and CDR2 as SYGVKD.